This is a list of T cell receptor beta chains from one sample in a study of spatial heterogeneity in lung cancer. TCRdb fed the 5' RACE reads into MiXCR, producing one record per CDR3 protein. The sample holds roughly 120,000 distinct CDR3 sequences; 10% to 15% are singletons and the top ten take approximately 15%. The sequences come from PBMCs, collected at follow-up. The receptor set was obtained from a male donor with early-stage non-small cell lung cancer. The CDR3 runs from the conserved cysteine through the conserved F or W. A D gene is named only where the DNA matches it firmly. Some rows have no size entry. The others give once, few or many, or a class for an expanded clone.

D gene | clone size | J gene | V gene | CDR3 DNA | CDR3 protein
- | - | TRBJ2-7 | TRBV9 | TGTGCCAGCAGCACCCGACAGGTGAGCTCCTACGAGCAGTACTTC | CASSTRQVSSYEQYF
- | few | TRBJ1-1 | TRBV19 | TGTGCCAGTAAACCGGACAGCCTTAGCACTACTGAAGCTTTCTTT | CASKPDSLSTTEAFF
TRBD2 | - | TRBJ2-2 | TRBV10-2 | TGCGCCAGCAGCAGCGGGGGGGATACCGGGGAGCTGTTTTTT | CASSSGGDTGELFF
- | few | TRBJ2-2 | TRBV4-1 | TGCGCCAGCAGCCCAAGGCCTATCAGGGTATCCGCCGGGGAGCTGTTTTTT | CASSPRPIRVSAGELFF
- | - | TRBJ2-3 | TRBV7-2 | TGTGCCAGCAGCCAGGTGGCGGGGCCTGCAAAGGTGCACACAGATACGCAGTATTTT | CASSQVAGPAKVHTDTQYF
- | few | TRBJ2-7 | TRBV6-5 | TGTGCCAGCAGTTACTCTTTTCAGGGGGGCTACGAGCAGTACTTC | CASSYSFQGGYEQYF
- | - | TRBJ1-1 | TRBV28 | TGTGCCAGCAGTTATACCTGGGAGGGCACTGAAGCTTTCTTT | CASSYTWEGTEAFF
- | - | TRBJ2-3 | TRBV11-2 | TGTGCCAGCAGTCGCTTCAACGGAGGGGCCACAGATACGCAGTATTTT | CASSRFNGGATDTQYF
- | few | TRBJ2-4 | TRBV29-1 | TGCAGCGTTGAGGCCACCAGTAGCGCCAAAAACATTCAGTACTTC | CSVEATSSAKNIQYF
- | few | TRBJ2-7 | TRBV27 | TGTGCCAGCGGTCTAGGGGATGGGGGGCCTTTGGAGCAGTACTTC | CASGLGDGGPLEQYF
TRBD1 | - | TRBJ1-2 | TRBV5-1 | TGCGCCAGCAGCCGGGACAGTGGAGCTAACTATGGCTACACCTTC | CASSRDSGANYGYTF
- | - | TRBJ2-7 | TRBV9 | TGTGCCAGCAGCTTCGACAGTGTTAACGAGCAGTACTTC | CASSFDSVNEQYF
TRBD1 | many | TRBJ1-6 | TRBV5-6 | TGTGCCAGCAGCCCGGACAGGGTAAATTCACCCCTCCACTTT | CASSPDRVNSPLHF
TRBD1 | many | TRBJ1-2 | TRBV2 | TGTGCCAGCATCGACAGGGAAAGGGGTGGCTACACCTTC | CASIDRERGGYTF
TRBD1 | - | TRBJ1-2 | TRBV28 | TGTGCCAGCATCAGGACAGGGGTTTCGGGCTATGGCTACACCTTC | CASIRTGVSGYGYTF
- | - | TRBJ1-2 | TRBV28 | TGTGCCAGCAGTTCCCCGGGGCTCTATGGCTACACCTTC | CASSSPGLYGYTF
- | - | TRBJ1-5 | TRBV6-2/TRBV6-3 | TGTGCCAGCAGTTATGGGTGGGAATCCGGATTGGATGGCAATCAGCCCCAGCATTTT | CASSYGWESGLDGNQPQHF
- | - | TRBJ1-1 | TRBV3-1 | TGTGCCAGCAGCCTCCTAAAGGGAAGAGGATGGACTGAAGCTTTCTTT | CASSLLKGRGWTEAFF
- | many | TRBJ1-2 | TRBV18 | TGTGCCAGCTCACCACCGCAGGGCCTCTATGGCTACACCTTC | CASSPPQGLYGYTF
TRBD2 | - | TRBJ2-3 | TRBV2 | TGTGCCAGCAGTAGACTAGCGAGTCGCACAGATACGCAGTATTTT | CASSRLASRTDTQYF
- | many | TRBJ2-7 | TRBV20-1 | TGCAGTGCAACCCAGACAGCCACCTACGAGCAGTACTTC | CSATQTATYEQYF
TRBD2 | few | TRBJ2-1 | TRBV5-1 | TGCGCCACCAAGCAGTCGGGAGGGAACTACAATGAGCAGTTCTTC | CATKQSGGNYNEQFF
- | many | TRBJ2-1 | TRBV12-3/TRBV12-4 | TGTGCCAGCAGTTTTAGGAATGAGCAGTTCTTC | CASSFRNEQFF
- | few | TRBJ1-1 | TRBV20-1 | TGCAGTGCTATTCGGCAGGGTGGCGCTGAAGCTTTCTTT | CSAIRQGGAEAFF
TRBD1 | many | TRBJ2-4 | TRBV20-1 | TGCAGTGCTAGCAGGACAGGGGGAGCCCAAAACATTCAGTACTTC | CSASRTGGAQNIQYF
TRBD2 | - | TRBJ2-1 | TRBV20-1 | TGCAGTGCTAGAGATCCTGGCGGGGGGCAAGGGAATGAGCAGTTCTTC | CSARDPGGGQGNEQFF